The clone carrying this TCR beta chain was counted a few times. For CDR3 and TCR beta VDJ profiling, genomic DNA was the template used. TCRdb passed the reads through MiXCR, listing each CDR3 protein once. The sample comprises about 180,000 distinct CDR3 sequences, roughly 50% of which are singletons, and more than 1.5% rests with the top ten. This record comes from a study of CD8+CD57+ T cells in acquired aplastic anemia. V lost 2 bases and J lost 3, with 7 bases in between. The CDR3 covers 13 residues. Germline values: CDR1 MGHDK, CDR2 SYGVNS. The sequenced patients had an expansion of CD8+CD57+ cells seen by flow cytometry.

The TCR was taken from a human donor with aplastic anemia. The chain employs TRBV25-1 and TRBJ1-2; D is perhaps TRBD1 (5 bases). Sample: sorted CD4+, CD8+, or CD8+CD57+ T cells (not recorded which) from PBMCs. Here the CDR3 reads CASSEGGDYGYTF. The CDR3 nucleotides are TGTGCCAGCAGTGAAGGGGGAGACTATGGCTACACCTTC.